A single sample is the source of the 31 T cell receptor beta chains below, sequenced in a study of untreated major depressive disorder. Study observations and caveats: Depressed patients' CD4+ T cells carried increased TRBV05-01 (Vbeta 5.1) usage versus control CD4+ T cells.

Only in-frame clones appear in the TCRdb table, and some are missing; sequencing was by immunoSEQ multiplex PCR. The sample has approximately 12,000 clones, around nine tenths seen once. Their specific antigens are unknown. Specimen: CD4+ T cells from PBMCs. Receptors were obtained from a woman younger than 45 with major depressive disorder.

This clone was seen more than once but under ten times. The V gene is TRBV5-5, the J gene TRBJ1-5, with 7 nucleotides matching TRBD1. Germline V CDR1 and CDR2: SGHKS, YYEKEE (reference sequence). V shed 4 bases, J shed 5 bases, and the junction held 12 bases outside the gene matches. This CDR3 spans 16 amino acids. The CDR3 protein is CASSPSTGSVDQPQHF. The CDR3 region has the DNA TGTGCCAGCAGCCCATCGACAGGGTCGGTCGATCAGCCCCAGCATTTT. Drawing the rest from reference TRBV5-5 and TRBJ1-5, the complete variable domain is DAGVTQSPTHLIKTRGQQVTLRCSPISGHKSVSWYQQVLGQGPQFIFQYYEKEERGRGNFPDRFSARQFPNYSSELNVNALLLGDSALYLCASSPSTGSVDQPQHFGDGTRLSIL.

The genes are TRBV5-6 and TRBJ1-2; D is unclear. V lost 4 bases to trimming and J lost 4 bases, with 14 bases between them. This CDR3 region has 14 residues. Looked up from germline, CDR1 is SGHDT and CDR2 is YYEEEE. The CDR3 DNA reads as TGTGCCAGCAGCCAGCCACCGTCGATCTATGGCTACACCTTC. Residues: CASSQPPSIYGYTF.

This chain uses TRBV6-5 with TRBJ2-1; 11 bases agree with TRBD2. Trimming at V came to 2 bases and at J to 6 bases, leaving 6 bases not matched to a gene. Germline assignment: CDR1 MNHEY and CDR2 SVGAGI. CDR3 length: 16 residues. The CDR3 is CASSYDRLAGSNEQFF. CDR3 DNA sequence: TGTGCCAGCAGTTACGACCGACTAGCGGGGTCCAATGAGCAGTTCTTC.

The V call is TRBV5-1, the J call TRBJ2-3, with 12 bases identical to TRBD2. CDR1 SGHRS and CDR2 YFSETQ come from the germline V gene. With 4 bases clipped from V and 9 bases from J, the junction kept 6 bases outside the gene matches. The CDR3 is 14 amino acids. The chain's CDR3 is CASSQTSGSPTQYF. For the CDR3, the DNA is TGCGCCAGCAGCCAGACTAGCGGGAGCCCGACGCAGTATTTT.

The chain employs TRBV10-3 and TRBJ1-1; D gene ambiguous. CDR1 and CDR2 from the germline V gene are ENHRY and SYGVKD. Trimming took 3 bases from V and 1 from J, leaving 6 bases between them. CDR3 length: 13 amino acids. CDR3 coding DNA: TGTGCCATCAGTGAACAGAAGAACACTGAAGCTTTCTTT. It codes for CAISEQKNTEAFF.

The chain couples TRBV11-2 to TRBJ2-7; D not resolved. CDR3 length: 12 residues. CDR1 SGHAT and CDR2 FQNNGV come from the germline V gene. V lost 5 bases, J lost 2 bases, and 7 bases lay in between. CDR3 sequence: CASSLAPYEQYF. CDR3 bases: TGTGCCAGCAGCCTGGCCCCCTACGAGCAGTACTTC.

The V call is TRBV12-5, the J call TRBJ1-2; 9 nucleotides align to TRBD1. CDR3 length: 15 amino acids. CDR1 is LGHNT, CDR2 FRNRAP, per germline. Losses at the gene ends were 6 bases for V and 1 base for J; bases not matched to a gene: 6. The CDR3 here is CASGSPGQGNYGYTF. CDR3 nucleotides: TGTGCTAGTGGCTCCCCGGGACAGGGTAACTATGGCTACACCTTC.

The V gene is TRBV27, the J gene TRBJ2-5, with a possible D match to TRBD2 (5 bases). V lost 3 bases and J lost 5, with 16 bases in between. Germline CDR1 reads MNHEY; CDR2 reads SMNVEV (reference sequence). The CDR3 is 15 residues long. In DNA form, the CDR3 reads TGTGCCAGCAGTTTTCGTGGGAGAGGGATGGAGACCCAGTACTTC. It translates to CASSFRGRGMETQYF.

The chain carries TRBV5-8 and TRBJ2-1; D is unclear. The CDR3 has 14 residues. Looked up from germline, CDR1 is SGHTS and CDR2 is YDEGEE. Between the trimmed V and J ends, which lost 0 bases and 2 bases, there was a span of 6 bases. The CDR3 DNA sequence: TGTGCCAGCAGCTTGGGCAGCACCTACAATGAGCAGTTCTTC. Its translation is CASSLGSTYNEQFF.

The chain couples TRBV11-2 to TRBJ1-1, with D hard to call. The CDR3 contains 15 residues. Germline V gene lookup returns CDR1 SGHAT and CDR2 FQNNGV. Trimming took 5 bases from V and 2 from J, leaving 15 bases between them. The CDR3 loop reads CASSIALDSNTEAFF. Written as DNA, the CDR3 is TGTGCCAGCAGCATTGCTTTGGACTCCAACACTGAAGCTTTCTTT.

V is TRBV11-2 and J is TRBJ2-1; 7 bases map to TRBD1. This CDR3 region has 15 residues. The junction had 11 bases not matched to a gene; V was cut back by 5 bases and J by 7 bases. Germline-derived CDR1 and CDR2 are SGHAT and FQNNGV. DNA of the CDR3: TGTGCCAGCAGCCCCGAGACAGGGCCGTGGAATGAGCAGTTCTTC. Its protein product is CASSPETGPWNEQFF.

This chain joins TRBV7-8 and TRBJ1-4; 12 positions agree with TRBD1. This CDR3 contains 14 residues. Per germline, CDR1 SGHVS and CDR2 FQNEAQ. V trimming: 6 bases; J trimming: 8 bases; junction bases outside the gene matches: 4. Written as DNA, the CDR3 is TGTGCCAGCAGGTGGGACAGGGGGCGAGAAAAACTGTTTTTT. It codes for CASRWDRGREKLFF.

The rearrangement uses TRBV7-9 and TRBJ1-2; 7 nucleotides line up with TRBD1. The V segment lost 4 bases and the J segment 3 bases; nucleotides outside the gene matches: 11. Germline V gives CDR1 SEHNR, CDR2 FQNEAQ (reference sequence). The CDR3 length is 16 residues. The CDR3 DNA reads TGTGCCAGCAGCTCCCTGGACAGGCCGAAACACTATGGCTACACCTTC. Protein product: CASSSLDRPKHYGYTF.

This chain connects TRBV11-3 to TRBJ1-1; possibly TRBD1 for D (6 bases). CDR3 size: 14 residues. CDR1 and CDR2 (germline): SGHNT, YENEEA. Trimming took off 2 bases at V and 4 bases at J, with 11 bases between the two ends. Written as DNA, the CDR3 is TGTGCCAGCAGCTTAAAACAAGGGGGCACTGAAGCTTTCTTT. It encodes CASSLKQGGTEAFF. Filled out from reference TRBV11-3 and TRBJ1-1, the complete variable domain reads EAGVVQSPRYKIIEKKQPVAFWCNPISGHNTLYWYLQNLGQGPELLIRYENEEAVDDSQLPKDRFSAERLKGVDSTLKIQPAELGDSAVYLCASSLKQGGTEAFFGQGTRLTVV.

The V gene is TRBV11-2, the J gene TRBJ2-7; 7 bases line up with TRBD2. Germline lookup yields CDR1 SGHAT and CDR2 FQNNGV. This CDR3 has 14 residues. With 7 bases clipped from V and 5 bases from J, the junction kept 11 bases outside the gene matches. The CDR3 here is CASTLMRGSHEQYF. CDR3 nucleotides: TGTGCCAGCACCCTAATGCGGGGGTCCCACGAGCAGTACTTC.

This sequence joins TRBV21-1 and TRBJ2-5; the table calls TRBD2, which could not be checked here. TRBV21-1 is a listed pseudogene. The CDR3 has 14 residues. CDR3 in amino acids: CASSQGGQRETQYF. As DNA, the CDR3 is TGTGCCAGCAGCCAAGGTGGTCAGCGAGAGACCCAGTACTTC.

Only a few counts were recorded for this clone. The chain couples TRBV2 to TRBJ2-1; D is undetermined. Germline V gene sequence: CDR1 SNHLY, CDR2 FYNNEI. The CDR3 spans 13 residues. V shed 2 bases and J shed 5 bases, with 7 bases lying between them. In nucleotides, the CDR3 is TGTGCCAGCAGTGAACAATGGGACAATGAGCAGTTCTTC. It translates to CASSEQWDNEQFF.

V and J are TRBV28 and TRBJ1-5; tentative D call: TRBD1 (5 bases). Germline V CDR1 and CDR2: MDHEN, SYDVKM. Trimming cost V 5 bases and J 0 bases, with 14 bases left between them. CDR3 size: 16 residues. CDR3: CASSRSLTGSNQPQHF. For the CDR3, the DNA is TGTGCCAGCAGTCGCTCCCTAACAGGTAGCAATCAGCCCCAGCATTTT.

The chain uses TRBV2 and TRBJ2-1; 8 bases are shared with TRBD1. Germline V gene data show CDR1 as SNHLY and CDR2 as FYNNEI. This CDR3 region has 16 residues. V was pared by 4 bases and J by 7 bases, with 12 bases of the junction left unmatched. The CDR3 nucleotides read TGTGCCAGCAGTGGGTCTGGGACAGGTCTAGGGAATGAGCAGTTCTTC. This codes for CASSGSGTGLGNEQFF. The full variable domain, rest sourced from reference TRBV2 and TRBJ2-1, is EPEVTQTPSHQVTQMGQEVILRCVPISNHLYFYWYRQILGQKVEFLVSFYNNEISEKSEIFDDQFSVERPDGSNFTLKIRSTKLEDSAMYFCASSGSGTGLGNEQFFGPGTRLTVL.

This clone was detected a few times. V is TRBV28 and J is TRBJ1-2, with a weak D call TRBD1 (5 bases). The V end was cut by 2 bases, the J end by 4 bases, with 11 bases between. The germline gives CDR1 MDHEN, CDR2 SYDVKM. The CDR3 sequence is 14 residues long. The CDR3 protein is CASSLQRGAYGYTF. CDR3 coding DNA: TGTGCCAGCAGTTTACAAAGAGGGGCCTATGGCTACACCTTC.

The rearrangement links TRBV7-9 to TRBJ1-1; D unresolved. V gave up 5 bases and J gave up 3 bases, with 10 bases separating them. The CDR3 is 13 residues long. Per the germline V gene, CDR1 is SEHNR and CDR2 is FQNEAQ (reference sequence). DNA for the CDR3: TGTGCCAGCAGCCACGAGAGAGACACTGAAGCTTTCTTT. It is translated as CASSHERDTEAFF.

This rearrangement joins TRBV18 to TRBJ2-7; D is perhaps TRBD1 or TRBD2 (5 bases each). Trimming took off 6 bases at V and 2 bases at J, with 17 bases between the two ends. Per germline, CDR1 KGHSH and CDR2 LQKENI. The CDR3 is made up of 15 amino acids. CDR3 region: CASSQYRDQPYEQYF. CDR3 DNA sequence: TGTGCCAGCTCCCAGTACCGGGACCAGCCCTACGAGCAGTACTTC.

DNA for the CDR3: TGTGCCAGCAGTGATCGAGGGCCCTCGGGGGAAGAGACCCAGTACTTC. It codes for CASSDRGPSGEETQYF. The chain links TRBV6-1 to TRBJ2-5; maybe TRBD2 (6 bases). CDR3 size: 16 residues. The V gene's germline CDR1 is MNHNS and CDR2 SASEGT. V was trimmed by 3 bases and J by 3 bases, leaving 17 bases between them.

The V gene is TRBV5-1, the J gene TRBJ1-1; the match to TRBD1 covers 9 bases. Germline CDR1 and CDR2: SGHRS and YFSETQ. V gave up 4 bases and J gave up 5 bases; unmatched junction bases: 3. The CDR3 spans 13 residues. The CDR3 reads CASSRTGETEAFF. The CDR3 nucleotides read TGCGCCAGCAGCAGGACAGGGGAAACTGAAGCTTTCTTT.

The rearrangement links TRBV12-5 to TRBJ2-7, with 10 bases that match TRBD1. CDR1 and CDR2 from the germline V gene are LGHNT and FRNRAP. The CDR3 runs to 20 residues. V gave up 2 bases and J gave up 6 bases; unmatched junction bases: 22. CDR3 coding DNA: TGTGCTAGTGGTTTGATCTCCGGGACAGGGGCAAAACTGGTCCCCCGCGAGCAGTACTTC. Residues: CASGLISGTGAKLVPREQYF.

The chain carries TRBV7-8 and TRBJ2-7; tentatively, D is TRBD2 (6 bases). Per germline, CDR1 SGHVS and CDR2 FQNEAQ. V was cut by 5 bases and J by 6 bases, with 14 bases left in between. CDR3 size: 13 residues. CDR3 in amino acids: CASSPQMGGEQYF. The CDR3 nucleotides read TGTGCCAGCAGCCCCCAGATGGGGGGCGAGCAGTACTTC.

The CDR3 protein is CAISERTRGMNTEAFF. Here the CDR3 DNA reads TGTGCCATCAGTGAGAGGACCAGAGGTATGAACACTGAAGCTTTCTTT. This chain connects TRBV10-3 to TRBJ1-1, with D unclear. Germline loops: CDR1 ENHRY, CDR2 SYGVKD. V lost 2 bases, J lost 0 bases, and 13 bases lay in between. The CDR3 covers 16 residues.

This clone was picked up one time. J is TRBJ1-2 and V is TRBV28; D possibly corresponds to TRBD1 (5 bases). Trimming took off 4 bases at V and 4 bases at J, with 10 bases between the two ends. The CDR3 has 13 residues. From germline, CDR1 is MDHEN and CDR2 SYDVKM. The DNA of the CDR3 is TGTGCCAGCAGTTCCGACAGCATCTATGGCTACACCTTC. It yields the protein CASSSDSIYGYTF.

The V and J genes are TRBV5-8 and TRBJ2-7; 7 positions match TRBD2. The CDR3 has 16 amino acids. J gave up 2 bases and V 4 bases, and 12 bases lay outside the gene matches. The germline V gene has CDR1 SGHTS and CDR2 YDEGEE. CDR3 DNA sequence: TGTGCCAGCAGCCTCGGCGGGGGTTTCCAGACCTACGAGCAGTACTTC. It yields the protein CASSLGGGFQTYEQYF.

The chain links TRBV6-7 to TRBJ1-1; 7 nucleotides line up with TRBD1. TRBV6-7 is annotated as an ORF whose role is uncertain. The CDR3 consists of 22 residues. With 8 bases clipped from V and 5 bases from J, the junction kept 35 bases outside the gene matches. DNA of the CDR3: TGTGCCAGCCCCTACTTCAAATCCGATAAGACCCCCGAACCAGGGGGGTATACTGAAGCTTTCTTT. It is translated as CASPYFKSDKTPEPGGYTEAFF.

The chain is built from TRBV23-1 and TRBJ1-5, with 7 bases identical to TRBD1. TRBV23-1 is labeled an ORF, and its function is uncertain. This CDR3 has 19 residues. Unmatched junction bases numbered 15, after V lost 4 bases and J lost 0 bases. CDR3: CASSRRTGSRVDSNQPQHF. The CDR3 nucleotides read TGCGCCAGCAGTCGCCGGACAGGATCGAGGGTAGATAGCAATCAGCCCCAGCATTTT.